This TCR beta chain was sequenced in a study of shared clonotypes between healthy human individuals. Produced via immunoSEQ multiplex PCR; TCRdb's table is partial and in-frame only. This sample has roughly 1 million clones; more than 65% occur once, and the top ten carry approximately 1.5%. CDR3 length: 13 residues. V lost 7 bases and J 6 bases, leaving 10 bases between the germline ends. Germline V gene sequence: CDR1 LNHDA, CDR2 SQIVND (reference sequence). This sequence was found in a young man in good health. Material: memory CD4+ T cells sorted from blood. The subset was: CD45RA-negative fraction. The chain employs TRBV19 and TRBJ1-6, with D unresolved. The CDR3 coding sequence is TGTGCCAGTAAAAAACAGATTAATTCACCCCTCCACTTT. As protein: CASKKQINSPLHF.